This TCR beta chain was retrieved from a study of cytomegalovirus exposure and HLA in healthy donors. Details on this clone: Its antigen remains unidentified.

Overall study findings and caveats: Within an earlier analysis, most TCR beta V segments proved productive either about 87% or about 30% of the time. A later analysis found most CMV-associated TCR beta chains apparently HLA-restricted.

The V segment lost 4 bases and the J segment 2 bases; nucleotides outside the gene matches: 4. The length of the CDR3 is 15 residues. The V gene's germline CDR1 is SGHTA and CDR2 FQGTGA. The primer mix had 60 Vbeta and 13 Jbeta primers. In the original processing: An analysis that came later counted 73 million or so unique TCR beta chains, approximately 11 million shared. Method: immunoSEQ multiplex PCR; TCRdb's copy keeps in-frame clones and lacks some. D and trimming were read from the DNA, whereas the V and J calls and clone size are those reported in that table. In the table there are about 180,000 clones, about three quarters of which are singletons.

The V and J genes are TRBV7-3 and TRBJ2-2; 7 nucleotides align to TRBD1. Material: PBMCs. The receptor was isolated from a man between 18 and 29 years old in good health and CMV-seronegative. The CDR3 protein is CASSSDRINTGELFF. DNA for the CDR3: TGTGCCAGCAGCTCGGACAGGATAAACACCGGGGAGCTGTTTTTT.